This T cell receptor (beta chain) was sequenced during a study of blood T cell repertoires in COVID-19. V lost 6 bases, J lost 4 bases, and 7 bases stayed unmatched. CDR1 is SNHLY, CDR2 FYNNEI, per germline. This CDR3 spans 14 amino acids. Original methodology: Nucleated cell counts were estimated from reference gene primer amplification. TCRdb's copy holds only in-frame clones and misses some; the assay was immunoSEQ multiplex PCR. That table is the source of V, J and clone size, and D and trimming were worked out from the DNA. This sample has around 250,000 clones, with almost 85% found just once. V and J are TRBV2 and TRBJ1-2; TRBD1 agrees at 8 bases. This TCR came from a woman aged 50 to 65 with acute COVID-19. The material sequenced was PBMCs or T cells enriched from blood (not recorded which). The CDR3 here is CASSDPGGLYGYTF. CDR3 coding DNA: TGTGCCAGCAGCGACCCAGGGGGCCTCTATGGCTACACCTTC.